Sequencing of this TCR beta chain was carried out in a study of T cell responses to AZD1222 COVID-19 vaccine. The J segment lost 4 bases and the V segment lost 0 bases, leaving 8 bases of the junction unmatched. The CDR3 runs 16 residues. The germline V gene encodes CDR1 LGHDT and CDR2 YNNKEL (reference sequence). The repertoire was sequenced with immunoSEQ multiplex PCR; TCRdb's copy has only in-frame clones and lacks some. Across about 140,000 clones, the top ten clones capture around 2.4% of the sample. The sequence derives from an adult in good health. The V and J genes are TRBV3-1 (or the pseudogene TRBV3-2) and TRBJ2-5; 7 bases are a match to TRBD2. The sample consisted of peripheral blood. In DNA, the CDR3 is TGTGCCAGCAGCCAAGACGGGACTACCGCCCGAGAGACCCAGTACTTC. It yields the protein CASSQDGTTARETQYF.